This T cell receptor beta chain emerged from a study of metastatic and nonmetastatic thyroid tumors. CDR1 LGHDT and CDR2 YNNKEL come from the germline V gene (reference sequence). V gave up 3 bases and J gave up 5 bases, with 13 bases separating them. The CDR3 totals 14 residues. Each patient came to thyroid surgery without any prior treatment (of any kind). The table lists this clone with many counts. TCRdb reprocessed the PCR reads using MiXCR. The sample lists over 70,000 clones; more than 15% were seen once. J is TRBJ2-5 and V is TRBV3-1; D remains unclear. Input material: blood. The clonotype originates from a female donor with papillary thyroid cancer or a benign thyroid nodule (not recorded which). Some clones in this sample may be carry-over from other donors' samples. This CDR3 reads CASSHLTVGETQYF. CDR3 nucleotides: TGTGCCAGCAGCCATTTGACCGTAGGGGAGACCCAGTACTTC.